This T cell receptor beta chain was recovered during a study of technical replicates of blood from four donors. This CDR3 region has 15 residues. V was shortened by 6 bases and J by 0 bases, with 15 bases between the two germline ends. Looked up from germline, CDR1 is MDHEN and CDR2 is SYDVKM. Only in-frame clones appear in the TCRdb table, and some are missing; sequencing was by immunoSEQ multiplex PCR. The sample yields more than 65,000 clones, roughly four fifths seen once. The sample was PBMCs. This chain connects TRBV28 to TRBJ2-7, with TRBD1 as a possible D gene (6 bases). This receptor was taken from a human donor in good health. Some clones in this sample may be carry-over from other donors' samples. The CDR3 here is CASSLPGQFSYEQYF. CDR3 in DNA: TGTGCCAGCAGCCTTCCCGGACAGTTCTCCTACGAGCAGTACTTC.